Here is one T cell receptor beta chain with its context. No cognate antigen has been identified for it. It has no much larger one-base neighbor in the sample; base qualities were not kept. Library construction relied on the immunoSEQ multiplex PCR assay. The multiplex PCR relied on a mix of 60 forward primers for TCR Vbeta segments and 13 reverse primers for TCR Jbeta segments. Amplification of the CDR3 region of rearranged TCR beta genes was performed with a multiplex PCR assay on genomic DNA. The amplified TCR beta libraries were sequenced on the Illumina HiSeq System as 87-base-pair reads. Per the original workflow: A later analysis counted around 72 million unique TCR beta chains across the 666 repertoires, and around 9.9 million of these chains were shared by at least two donors. A nearest-neighbor algorithm error-corrected the raw reads and collapsed the reads into unique sequences, merging closely related sequences to remove PCR and sequencing errors. CDR3 sequences were aligned to IMGT reference sequences to assign V, D and J gene segments. For a sequence to be retained, at least a six-nucleotide match to both a V gene segment and a J gene segment was required. A rearrangement counted as productive if the CDR3 had no stop codons and remained in frame with V and J, and every other rearrangement counted as non-productive. CDR3 was defined according to IMGT convention as the region running from the second conserved V-encoded cysteine to the conserved J-encoded phenylalanine. Sequences without an unambiguous match to a single V gene segment were excluded from the earlier analysis of about 640 of the donors. An earlier analysis of fewer than 650 of the donors classified V segments as functional when productive rearrangements were above 56.7% and as segregating when the standard deviation between donors was above 5%. A statistical classification framework was built to diagnose cytomegalovirus status from the catalog of TCR beta chain sequences. In a later analysis, V and J genes were assigned by comparing TCR nucleotide sequences against IMGT/GENE-DB human TR gene sequences. Using the TCRdist pipeline, a later analysis assigned CDR3 sequences along with most-parsimonious VDJ recombination scenarios. A later analysis defined each TCR beta chain by its CDR3 amino acid sequence plus V-gene family, and excluded reads lacking a unique V-gene family. A later analysis removed 600 or so highly shared, low-generation-probability nucleotide sequences to deal with suspected cross-contamination and a sequencing artifact. For each public chain, a later analysis derived a clonal expansion index from normalized ranks of inferred template counts within each repertoire. A later analysis computed generation probabilities with a VDJ recombination model fitted to out-of-frame rearrangements, and checked the results against IGoR. Hypergeometric tests were used in a later analysis to score TCR-TCR, TCR-HLA and TCR-CMV co-occurrence, with a repertoire-size bias correction applied to the TCR pairs. To estimate false discovery rates, a later analysis permuted the HLA or CMV assignments 20 times. A later analysis grouped co-occurring TCRs with DBSCAN, adding TCRdist sequence similarity when clustering within HLA-allele-positive subsets. Repertoires with fewer than 30,000 or more than 120,000 public chains were left out of co-occurrence clustering, as were roughly five repertoires with anomalous nucleotide sharing. The source is immuneACCESS, and TCRdb retained only in-frame sequences with V and J called. Part of the clones is not carried over; for the studies checked, unresolved V genes explain less than half of this, and the remainder is unexplained. The D gene and trimming were derived from the DNA, and the V and J assignments and clone size from that table. The sample table lists under 200,000 clones, approximately 80% of them with a count of one. Of the sample, about 3.8% falls within the top ten clones.

A distance of 16 bases separates the germline ends of V and J, which lose 2 bases and 6 bases respectively. The CDR3 covers 15 residues, taking in both the cysteine and the phenylalanine. Only the CDR3 DNA stays, 45 bases, in frame from base 1. Based on the germline V gene (reference sequence), the CDR1 and CDR2 sequences are SGHKS and YYEKEE. The data belong to a study of cytomegalovirus exposure and HLA in healthy donors (dated by TCRdb to 2016 to 2017). For the wider study: In an earlier analysis of some 610 of the donors, approximately 300 Gb of sequence data and about 110 million unique TCR beta sequences from roughly 180 million T cells were reported. An early release covering about 600 HLA-typed donors comprised about 320 gigabases of sequencing data and roughly 85 million unique TCR sequences. Of the roughly 400 genotyped donors, 80% to 90% were placed in the genetic ancestry cluster associated with self-reported Caucasian donors. The study aimed to test whether signatures of past pathogen exposure could be identified by cataloging public T cell receptors. Using immunosequencing, the study profiled T cell repertoires from about 650 subjects and related those repertoires to cytomegalovirus serostatus. A separate validation cohort of roughly 130 different subjects was used in addition to the approximately 700-subject first cohort. To predict cytomegalovirus infection status, the study combined high-throughput TCR immunosequencing, statistical association of individual TCRs with disease status, and machine learning. In a later analysis, previously published TCR beta repertoires from some 640 donors were re-analyzed and high-resolution HLA genotyping was added so that TCR occurrence patterns could be studied. Rather than drawing on any new phenotypic data, the later analysis identified candidate immune exposures from TCR beta sequences and the way those sequences occurred across donors. An earlier analysis of around 580 of the donors used high-throughput TCR beta sequencing to judge whether each TCR beta V gene segment behaved as functional or pseudogenic. Donor age, sex, ethnicity and CMV serostatus were compiled together with the repertoire data. A later genetic analysis used genome-wide SNP genotypes for about three fifths of the 666 donors, treating that subset as a discovery cohort. All discovery cohort repertoires had been generated using a single sequencing platform. Both class I and class II loci were covered by HLA typing, at four-digit resolution. The number of typed donors differed by locus: roughly 629-630 for A, B, C, DRB1 and DQB1; 500 to 550 for DQA1; roughly 600 for DPA1; and 400 to 480 for DPB1. Five DR-DQ haplotypes were handled as single units for association and clustering because linkage in the cohort was strong. On average, approximately 250,000 unique TCR beta nucleotide sequences were sequenced per donor among a few hundred genotyped donors of the cohort, with about 19% of those sequences being non-productive.

In total, roughly 670 healthy bone marrow donors made up the cohort. At the time of sampling, every cohort member was nominally healthy, though immune exposures that went unrecorded were likely present. The donor tested CMV seropositive, placing the donor among the 289 seropositive members of the cohort. Each donor provided a peripheral blood sample, and peripheral blood mononuclear cells were used for TCR beta sequencing. The Qiagen DNeasy Blood Extraction Kit was used to extract genomic DNA from the blood cell samples. Results and caveats for the whole study, not just this receptor: A further reported finding was that TCR beta sequences accurately predicted the HLA-A and HLA-B alleles for most subjects in the first cohort. The only immune exposure information available for the cohort was CMV serostatus. The authors suggested that the approach could potentially be extended to other disease states and immunological phenotypes. This cohort had only TCR beta chains sequenced, and the lack of alpha or paired-chain data limited which features could be detected. Compared with the roughly 670-donor mean, donors in an Asian-associated ancestry cluster had fewer N-insertions in productive TCRs, according to a later genetic analysis. Linkage disequilibrium might explain the correlated functional status among segregating V segments, but an unknown experimental factor could not be ruled out. Strong co-occurrence of HLA alleles, especially DR and DQ, made assigning TCR associations to individual alleles difficult. A cluster of highly shared sequence variants was judged likely to represent a technical artifact of the sequencing pipeline. Most TCR sequences were seen in very few donors, while some public TCRs were found in many individuals. A later analysis found that HLA-associated TCR beta chains were more clonally expanded and had lower generation probabilities than equally common non-associated chains. Because HLA typing was unavailable for some donors at each locus, only the typed subset was used in association tests. According to a later analysis, most CMV-associated TCR beta chains appeared to be HLA-restricted, and the HLA associations seemed to be driven largely by CMV exposure. A few of the identified cytomegalovirus-associated TCR beta chains were confirmed in vitro to be specific for cytomegalovirus antigens. In a later analysis, the rate of TCR association differed among HLA loci, with DRB1 alleles having the most associated TCRs and HLA-C alleles having the fewest. The study gave a list of some 150 TCR beta chains associated with cytomegalovirus. A later analysis associated 15,000 to 20,000 TCR beta sequences with specific HLA alleles at a false discovery rate of 0.05. In a later genetic analysis, a missense DCLRE1C variant was associated with V-gene and J-gene trimming of TCR beta chains, and the association was replicated in an independent cohort. In a later analysis, several top co-occurrence clusters were reported to appear linked to parvovirus B19, influenza, CMV and Epstein-Barr virus. Because counts were too low, seventeen rarely observed V segments, including chromosome 9 orphons, were excluded from the earlier analysis of some 540 of the donors. Sequencing depth was assumed to be roughly uniform across donors in the presence/absence analyses, though that assumption may not hold. In an earlier analysis of some 500 of the donors, most TCR beta V segments were observed in productive rearrangements about 90% or about 30% of the time, broadly matching IMGT annotations. The classifier was reported to diagnose cytomegalovirus status with high specificity and sensitivity in both the original and validation cohorts. Because the 87-base-pair reads could not distinguish some IMGT-functional V segments, including TRBV6-2 and TRBV6-3, those segments were excluded.

This clonotype was sampled from a man aged 25-45 years in good health and CMV-seropositive. Sequencing used PBMCs. This chain is built from TRBV5-5 and TRBJ2-3; tentative D gene TRBD1, with 6 bases matching. The DNA reads TGTGCCAGCAGCTTCAGGACATTTGACAGGGATACGCAGTATTTT. It translates to CASSFRTFDRDTQYF.